The 13 T cell receptor beta chains reported below all come from one sample, sequenced in a study of blood T cell repertoires in COVID-19. Sequencing was performed with immunoSEQ multiplex PCR; in TCRdb, only in-frame clones are kept and a portion is missing. The sample carries 30,000 to 40,000 clones, more than 75% recorded once. The sample taken for sequencing was peripheral blood. The receptor set was obtained from a man older than 75 with acute or convalescent COVID-19.

V usage is TRBV7-8 and J usage is TRBJ2-7, with D tentatively TRBD1 (5 bases). Between the trimmed V and J ends, which lost 3 bases and 5 bases, there was a span of 17 bases. Looked up from germline, CDR1 is SGHVS and CDR2 is FQNEAQ. The CDR3 extends over 15 amino acids. CDR3 DNA: TGTGCCAGCAGCTTTGGGGCAGGGCGACGTAACGAGCAGTACTTC. Protein product: CASSFGAGRRNEQYF.

This chain joins TRBV6-2 or TRBV6-3 and TRBJ1-5, with D possibly matching TRBD1 (5 bases). CDR1 is MNHEY, CDR2 SVGEGT, per germline. The CDR3 is made up of 16 amino acids. Trimming removed 2 bases from V and 3 bases from J, with 14 bases in between. CDR3 region: CASSYRAGLINQPQHF. For the CDR3, the DNA is TGTGCCAGCAGTTACCGGGCGGGACTCATCAATCAGCCCCAGCATTTT.

J is TRBJ1-3 and V is TRBV5-1; 7 nucleotides agree with TRBD1. The germline CDR1 and CDR2 sequences are SGHRS and YFSETQ. This CDR3 contains 16 residues. V was pared by 4 bases and J by 3 bases, with 10 bases of the junction left unmatched. The CDR3 sequence is CASSTRSGGSGNTIYF. CDR3 coding DNA: TGCGCCAGCAGCACACGATCAGGGGGTAGTGGAAACACCATATATTTT.

In its sample, this clone is medium-sized (0.01 to 0.1%). The chain couples TRBV6-5 to TRBJ1-4, with D hard to call. CDR1 and CDR2 from the germline V gene are MNHEY and SVGAGI. With 6 bases removed from V and 7 bases from J, the gap between germline ends came to 12 bases. This CDR3 is built from 13 residues. CDR3 bases: TGTGCCAGCAGAGGGAGGGCGGGTGAAAAACTGTTTTTT. Its protein product is CASRGRAGEKLFF.

In its sample, this clone was seen a few times. The CDR3 coding sequence is TGTGCCAGCAGCCCCCACGGGGAGAGCACAGATACGCAGTATTTT. Translated: CASSPHGESTDTQYF. This chain joins TRBV3-1 (or the pseudogene TRBV3-2) and TRBJ2-3; tentatively, D is TRBD2 (5 bases). V was shortened by 4 bases and J by 0 bases, with 11 bases between the two germline ends. The germline V gene has CDR1 LGHDT and CDR2 YNNKEL (reference sequence). The CDR3 totals 15 residues.

The V call is TRBV7-2, the J call TRBJ1-2, with TRBD1 as a possible D gene (5 bases). Germline V gene lookup returns CDR1 SGHTA and CDR2 FQGNSA. This CDR3 is 14 amino acids long. The V and J ends lost 2 bases and 4 bases respectively, with 11 bases between them. The CDR3 here is CASSLSGGLYGYTF. CDR3 nucleotide sequence: TGTGCCAGCAGCTTAAGCGGGGGACTCTATGGCTACACCTTC.

CDR3 in amino acids: CASRPGQGDNQPQHF. The CDR3, as DNA: TGCGCCAGCAGGCCTGGACAGGGGGACAATCAGCCCCAGCATTTT. The chain recombines TRBV5-1 with TRBJ1-5; 10 bases match TRBD1. CDR1 and CDR2 from the germline V gene are SGHRS and YFSETQ. CDR3 length: 15 amino acids. With V trimmed by 5 bases and J by 3 bases, 5 bases remained unmatched.

V usage is TRBV19 and J usage is TRBJ2-1; tentatively, D is TRBD1 (6 bases). V gave up 4 bases and J gave up 8 bases, with 15 bases separating them. This CDR3 is 14 amino acids long. The V gene's germline CDR1 is LNHDA and CDR2 SQIVND (reference sequence). CDR3 DNA: TGTGCCAGTAGTAGGACAGAACTACCCCATGAGCAGTTCTTC. Protein: CASSRTELPHEQFF.

The sample holds one count of this clone. The chain links TRBV5-4 to TRBJ2-1, with TRBD2 identical over 11 bases. Germline V CDR1 and CDR2: SGHNT, YYREEE (reference sequence). There are 15 residues in the CDR3. The V and J ends lost 4 bases and 4 bases, in that order; junction bases with no gene match: 4. Here the CDR3 reads CASSPGTSGYNEQFF. The CDR3 DNA reads TGTGCCAGCAGCCCTGGGACTAGCGGTTACAATGAGCAGTTCTTC.

This clone was found once. CDR3 DNA: TGTGCCAGCGCAACTACGGGACACTTGAACACTGAAGCTTTCTTT. Encoded protein: CASATTGHLNTEAFF. The V and J genes are TRBV27 and TRBJ1-1; a weak D match, TRBD1 (6 bases). CDR1 is MNHEY, CDR2 SMNVEV, per germline (reference sequence). This CDR3 is built from 15 residues. V shed 8 bases and J shed 0 bases, with 16 bases lying between them.

This clone is a singleton in its sample. The chain couples TRBV7-9 to TRBJ2-7, with D perhaps TRBD1 (5 bases). The germline V gene encodes CDR1 SEHNR and CDR2 FQNEAQ (reference sequence). The V gene lost 2 bases and the J gene lost 2 bases, with 10 bases spanning the gap. The CDR3 runs to 14 residues. CDR3 nucleotide sequence: TGTGCCAGCAGCTTAAGACAGAATGCCTACGAGCAGTACTTC. This gives the protein CASSLRQNAYEQYF.

The chain carries TRBV7-3 and TRBJ2-5, with 7 bases fitting TRBD2. Trimming cost V 5 bases and J 5 bases; bases outside gene matches: 8. The germline CDR1 and CDR2 sequences are SGHTA and FQGTGA. This CDR3 has 14 amino acids. The CDR3 DNA is TGTGCCAGCAGCGGAGGACTAGTCCGTGAGACCCAGTACTTC. It yields the protein CASSGGLVRETQYF.

The chain couples TRBV4-2 to TRBJ2-3; 10 bases map to TRBD2. This CDR3 contains 16 residues. Germline V gene lookup returns CDR1 LGHNA and CDR2 YNFKEQ. The J segment lost 0 bases and the V segment lost 4 bases, leaving 4 bases of the junction unmatched. The CDR3: CASSLILAGSTDTQYF. DNA of the CDR3: TGTGCCAGCAGCCTGATACTAGCGGGGAGCACAGATACGCAGTATTTT.